The entry below describes one T cell receptor beta chain. Assay used: immunoSEQ multiplex PCR; TCRdb lists only in-frame clones, some missing. Seen here are more than 150,000 clones, 85% to 90% observed once, and the top ten hold 3%. This sample was included in a study of cytomegalovirus exposure and HLA in healthy donors. V was trimmed by 6 bases and J by 5 bases, leaving 13 bases between them. The CDR3 extends over 13 amino acids. CDR1 and CDR2 (germline): MNHEY, SVGAGI. The clonotype originates from a man aged 18-30 years in good health and CMV-seronegative. The specimen sequenced was PBMCs. J is TRBJ2-5 and V is TRBV6-5; possible D gene TRBD1, 6 bases. The CDR3 region has the DNA TGTGCCAGCAGGCACAGGGTGCGGGAGACCCAGTACTTC. This gives the protein CASRHRVRETQYF.